This entry lists 9 T cell receptor beta chains sequenced from one sample in a study of OX40 agonist ivuxolimab in advanced cancers. Some clones are missing from TCRdb's copy, which holds only in-frame ones; the method was immunoSEQ multiplex PCR. The sample records about 76,000 clones, about 88% being singletons. This sample comprised CD4+ or CD8+ T cells sorted from blood, obtained in a trial of the OX40 agonist ivuxolimab. Receptors originate from an adult with an advanced solid tumor such as melanoma, head and neck, liver or kidney cancer.

This clone came up a few times. The chain employs TRBV4-2 and TRBJ2-1; TRBD2 aligns across 9 bases. Germline CDR1 and CDR2: LGHNA and YNFKEQ. The junction had 3 bases not matched to a gene; V was cut back by 0 bases and J by 6 bases. The CDR3 spans 15 residues. The CDR3 DNA is TGTGCCAGCAGCCAAGATGCGGGAGGGCCCAATGAGCAGTTCTTC. Encoded protein: CASSQDAGGPNEQFF.

The CDR3 region is CASSQDASGGYGNTIYF. CDR3 bases: TGCGCCAGCAGCCAAGATGCGTCCGGGGGTTATGGAAACACCATATATTTT. V is TRBV4-1 and J is TRBJ1-3; maybe TRBD1 (5 bases). The CDR3 consists of 17 residues. Germline lookup yields CDR1 MGHRA and CDR2 YSYEKL. The germline V and J ends were trimmed by 0 bases and 3 bases, with 15 bases remaining between them.

The chain links TRBV19 to TRBJ2-7, with 7 bases that match TRBD2. The CDR3 extends over 15 amino acids. Germline V gene sequence: CDR1 LNHDA, CDR2 SQIVND (reference sequence). J gave up 2 bases and V 3 bases, and 7 bases lay outside the gene matches. This chain's CDR3 is CASSIGAGLPYEQYF. The CDR3 DNA is TGTGCCAGTAGTATTGGGGCGGGACTACCCTACGAGCAGTACTTC.

This clone was recorded at least ten times. The V call is TRBV7-9, the J call TRBJ2-7; maybe TRBD2 (5 bases). CDR3 size: 13 residues. Germline V gene data show CDR1 as SEHNR and CDR2 as FQNEAQ (reference sequence). Trimming removed 6 bases from V and 5 bases from J, with 14 bases in between. CDR3 protein: CASSRGLLDEQYF. The CDR3 DNA reads TGTGCCAGCAGTCGAGGACTGTTGGACGAGCAGTACTTC. The whole variable domain, remainder taken from reference TRBV7-9 and TRBJ2-7, is DTGVSQNPRHKITKRGQNVTFRCDPISEHNRLYWYRQTLGQGPEFLTYFQNEAQLEKSRLLSDRFSAERPKGSFSTLEIQRTEQGDSAMYLCASSRGLLDEQYFGPGTRLTVT.

V and J are TRBV28 and TRBJ1-5; D gene uncertain. Trimming shortened V by 0 bases and J by 6 bases, and 15 bases separated the two germline ends. The CDR3 has 16 residues. From germline, CDR1 is MDHEN and CDR2 SYDVKM. The CDR3 loop is CASSLWSGPLGQPQHF. CDR3 in DNA: TGTGCCAGCAGTTTATGGTCAGGCCCCCTGGGTCAGCCCCAGCATTTT.

This clone was counted once. The V and J genes are TRBV6-5 and TRBJ2-7; 9 bases match TRBD2. V lost 2 bases, J lost 5 bases, and 7 bases stayed unmatched. CDR3 length: 15 residues. Germline V gene sequence: CDR1 MNHEY, CDR2 SVGAGI. DNA for the CDR3: TGTGCCAGCAGTTACGTCGCGGGAGGGCCCGACGAGCAGTACTTC. Translated, it gives CASSYVAGGPDEQYF.

The J gene is TRBJ2-5, the V gene TRBV10-2; D call uncertain. The DNA end lines up better with TRBJ2-7; the J call may be wrong. CDR3 size: 13 residues. Germline-derived CDR1 and CDR2 are WSHSY and SAAADI. CDR3 in amino acids: CASCGVWGPEQYF. The CDR3 nucleotides are TGCGCCAGCTGTGGGGTATGGGGTCCCGAGCAGTACTTC.

CDR3 loop: CASSVTGAYSNQPQHF. The CDR3 DNA reads as TGTGCCAGTAGTGTGACAGGGGCGTATAGCAATCAGCCCCAGCATTTT. This chain links TRBV19 with TRBJ1-5; TRBD1 aligns across 8 bases. Trimming removed 5 bases from V and 0 bases from J; junction bases left unmatched: 6. Germline CDR1 is LNHDA and CDR2 is SQIVND (reference sequence). The CDR3 contains 16 residues.

The chain employs TRBV4-1 and TRBJ2-7; 7 nucleotides agree with TRBD2. This CDR3 contains 14 residues. The trim removed 1 base at V and 5 bases at J, leaving 5 bases unmatched. Germline values: CDR1 MGHRA, CDR2 YSYEKL. The CDR3 coding sequence is TGCGCCAGCAGCCAAGGGCTAGCGGAGAACGAGCAGTACTTC. This translates into CASSQGLAENEQYF.